This TCR beta chain was retrieved from a study of technical replicates of blood from a handful of donors. Method: immunoSEQ multiplex PCR; TCRdb's copy keeps in-frame clones and lacks some. Of just over 55,000 clones detected, 93% appear once; the ten largest clones hold 4.2%. The CDR3 sequence is 14 residues long. Germline V gene data show CDR1 as MGHDK and CDR2 as SYGVNS. V gave up 1 base and J gave up 4 bases, with 8 bases separating them. The material sequenced was PBMCs. This TCR was recovered from a human donor in good health. Some clones in this sample may be carry-over from other donors' samples. The chain employs TRBV25-1 and TRBJ1-3; no reliable D call. In nucleotides, the CDR3 is TGTGCCAGCAGTGAATCTGGTAGAGGAAACACCATATATTTT. Translation gives CASSESGRGNTIYF.